Given below is one T cell receptor beta chain in context. The germline V gene has CDR1 MNHEY and CDR2 SVGAGI. V lost 0 bases and J lost 2, with 8 bases in between. This CDR3 contains 14 residues. The sample originates from a study of T cell responses to AZD1222 COVID-19 vaccine. The table came from immunoSEQ multiplex PCR; TCRdb's copy has only in-frame clones and leaves some out. The sample lists about 190,000 clones; 90% to 95% were seen once. The receptor comes from an adult in good health. The input for sequencing was peripheral blood, taken on day 0 of AZD1222 vaccination. The V and J genes are TRBV6-5 and TRBJ2-7; D is unresolved. The CDR3 spells CASSYSARTYEQYF. CDR3 bases: TGTGCCAGCAGTTACTCTGCACGAACCTACGAGCAGTACTTC.